The 11 T cell receptor beta chains given below trace back to one sample, sequenced in a study of T cell clonotyping in hematopoietic cell transplantation. Profiling relied on immunoSEQ multiplex PCR, and the TCRdb table lists in-frame clones only, not all of them. The data contain several thousand clones, approximately 94% of them seen just once; the ten biggest clones take up less than 1.5%. The input for sequencing was peripheral blood mononuclear cells, taken 30 days after allogeneic stem cell transplant. The source of these receptors is a male patient aged 55-69 years who had an allogeneic stem cell transplant from an unrelated donor, so T cells may come from the graft donor. Some clones in this sample may be carry-over from other donors' samples.

The rearrangement joins TRBV19 to TRBJ2-5; 10 bases map to TRBD1. With 7 bases clipped from V and 5 bases from J, the junction kept 7 bases outside the gene matches. CDR3 length: 14 residues. In germline, CDR1 is LNHDA, CDR2 SQIVND (reference sequence). The CDR3 protein is CASTPTGGAETQYF. CDR3 sequence (DNA): TGTGCCAGTACCCCGACAGGGGGCGCGGAGACCCAGTACTTC. Based on the CDR3 plus reference TRBV19 and TRBJ2-5, the full variable domain is DGGITQSPKYLFRKEGQNVTLSCEQNLNHDAMYWYRQDPGQGLRLIYYSQIVNDFQKGDIAEGYSVSREKKESFPLTVTSAQKNPTAFYLCASTPTGGAETQYFGPGTRLLVL.

The V gene is TRBV28, the J gene TRBJ2-2, with D unclear. The CDR3 is made up of 15 amino acids. V lost 6 bases and J 1 base, leaving 12 bases between the germline ends. The germline gives CDR1 MDHEN, CDR2 SYDVKM. The CDR3, as DNA: TGTGCCAGCAGATCCGAACTCAGGAACACCGGGGAGCTGTTTTTT. Amino acid sequence: CASRSELRNTGELFF.

This clone was counted a single time. The chain carries TRBV11-2 and TRBJ1-1, with D unresolved. CDR1 and CDR2 (germline): SGHAT, FQNNGV. CDR3 size: 14 residues. V gave up 5 bases and J gave up 2 bases, with 12 bases separating them. The CDR3: CASSPLVGNTEAFF. The CDR3, as DNA: TGTGCCAGCAGCCCTCTGGTGGGAAACACTGAAGCTTTCTTT.

The rearrangement uses TRBV7-9 and TRBJ1-3; D is perhaps TRBD1 (6 bases). The germline gives CDR1 SEHNR, CDR2 FQNEAQ (reference sequence). The CDR3 runs to 14 residues. Trimming left V 6 bases short and J 4 bases short, with 13 bases between. CDR3 bases: TGTGCCAGCAGTCACGGACAGCGGGGAAACACCATATATTTT. Amino acids: CASSHGQRGNTIYF.

The V call is TRBV7-2, the J call TRBJ2-7; D is possibly TRBD2 (5 bases). V lost 4 bases and J 6 bases, leaving 19 bases between the germline ends. From germline, CDR1 is SGHTA and CDR2 FQGNSA. The CDR3 is 15 amino acids. CDR3 loop: CASSSERRASSEQYF. The CDR3 DNA reads TGTGCCAGCAGCTCCGAACGTCGGGCTAGCAGCGAGCAGTACTTC. The entire variable domain, with the rest obtained from reference TRBV7-2 and TRBJ2-7, is as follows: GAGVSQSPSNKVTEKGKDVELRCDPISGHTALYWYRQSLGQGLEFLIYFQGNSAPDKSGLPSDRFSAERTGGSVSTLTIQRTQQEDSAVYLCASSSERRASSEQYFGPGTRLTVT.

This chain uses TRBV28 with TRBJ1-1; 9 bases line up with TRBD1. The CDR3 is 13 residues long. Per germline, CDR1 MDHEN and CDR2 SYDVKM. The V segment lost 6 bases and the J segment 7 bases; nucleotides outside the gene matches: 6. In nucleotides, the CDR3 is TGTGCCAGCAGCCCCGGGACAGGGAATGAAGCTTTCTTT. Its translation is CASSPGTGNEAFF.

The V and J genes are TRBV5-6 and TRBJ2-1, with D tentatively TRBD2 (5 bases). CDR1 SGHDT and CDR2 YYEEEE come from the germline V gene. The CDR3 loop spans 14 amino acids. Between the trimmed V and J ends, which lost 2 bases and 10 bases, there was a span of 16 bases. The CDR3 sequence: CASSFQRSRGEQFF. The CDR3 nucleotides read TGTGCCAGCAGCTTTCAGCGGTCCCGAGGGGAGCAGTTCTTC.

The chain has TRBV6-1 and TRBJ1-5; 9 bases align to TRBD1. The V gene end was trimmed by 8 bases and the J gene end by 2 bases; junction bases not matched to a gene: 4. Germline V gene sequence: CDR1 MNHNS, CDR2 SASEGT. The CDR3 has 14 residues. The CDR3, as DNA: TGTGCCAGCGGGACAGGGTACGGCAATCAGCCCCAGCATTTT. It specifies CASGTGYGNQPQHF.

CDR3 nucleotide sequence: TGTGCCAGCAGCGACCACCCTACTAGCAACGAGCAGTACTTC. This codes for CASSDHPTSNEQYF. The V and J genes are TRBV9 and TRBJ2-7, with D possibly matching TRBD2 (6 bases). Trimming took 3 bases from V and 5 from J, leaving 15 bases between them. The CDR3 loop spans 14 amino acids. CDR1 is SGDLS, CDR2 YYNGEE, per germline.

This chain uses TRBV4-1 with TRBJ2-1; 7 nucleotides match TRBD1. Germline-derived CDR1 and CDR2 are MGHRA and YSYEKL. With 0 bases clipped from V and 5 bases from J, the junction kept 13 bases outside the gene matches. The CDR3 is made up of 18 amino acids. In nucleotides, the CDR3 is TGCGCCAGCAGCCAAGATAGCCCGGGACAGTACCTTCACAATGAGCAGTTCTTC. It specifies CASSQDSPGQYLHNEQFF.

J is TRBJ2-5 and V is TRBV27, with 10 bases identical to TRBD1. Germline V gives CDR1 MNHEY, CDR2 SMNVEV (reference sequence). This CDR3 region has 20 residues. Trimming removed 4 bases from V and 0 bases from J; junction bases left unmatched: 17. CDR3 nucleotides: TGTGCCAGCAGTTCCCCCTCCCGGGACAGGGGCCCTTGGTACCAAGAGACCCAGTACTTC. Translating it yields CASSSPSRDRGPWYQETQYF.